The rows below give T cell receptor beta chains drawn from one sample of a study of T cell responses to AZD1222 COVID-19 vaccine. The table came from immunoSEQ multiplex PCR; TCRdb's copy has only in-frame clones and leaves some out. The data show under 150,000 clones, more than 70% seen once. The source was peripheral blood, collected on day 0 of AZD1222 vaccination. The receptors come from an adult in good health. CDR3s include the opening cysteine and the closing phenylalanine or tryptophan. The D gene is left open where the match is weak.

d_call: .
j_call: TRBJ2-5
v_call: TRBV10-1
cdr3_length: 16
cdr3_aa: CASSEWTSLYQETQYF
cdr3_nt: TGCGCCAGCAGTGAATGGACCAGCTTGTACCAAGAGACCCAGTACTTC

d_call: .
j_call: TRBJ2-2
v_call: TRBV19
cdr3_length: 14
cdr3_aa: CASSIDRTTGELFF
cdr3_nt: TGTGCCAGTAGTATAGATCGGACCACCGGGGAGCTGTTTTTT

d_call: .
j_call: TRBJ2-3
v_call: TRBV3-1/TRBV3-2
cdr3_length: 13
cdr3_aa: CASSRVFKDTQYF
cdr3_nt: TGTGCCAGCAGCCGGGTCTTTAAAGATACGCAGTATTTT

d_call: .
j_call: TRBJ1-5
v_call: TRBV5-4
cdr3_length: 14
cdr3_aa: CASSEGTGNQPQHF
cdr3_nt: TGTGCCAGCAGCGAAGGGACGGGCAATCAGCCCCAGCATTTT

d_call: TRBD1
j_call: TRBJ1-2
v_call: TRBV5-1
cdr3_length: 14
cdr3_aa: CASSSDRNNYGYTF
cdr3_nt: TGCGCCAGCAGCTCGGACAGGAATAACTATGGCTACACCTTC

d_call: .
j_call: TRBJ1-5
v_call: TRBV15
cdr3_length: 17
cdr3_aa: CATSRDYQAGGNQPQHF
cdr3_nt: TGTGCCACCAGCAGAGATTACCAGGCCGGTGGGAATCAGCCCCAGCATTTT

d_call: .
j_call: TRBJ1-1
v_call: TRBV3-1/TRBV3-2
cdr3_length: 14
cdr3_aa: CASSDRQHYTEAFF
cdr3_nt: TGTGCCAGCAGCGACAGACAACACTACACTGAAGCTTTCTTT

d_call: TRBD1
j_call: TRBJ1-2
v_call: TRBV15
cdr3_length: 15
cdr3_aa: CATSRKDRGGYGYTF
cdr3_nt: TGTGCCACCAGCAGGAAGGACAGGGGGGGCTATGGCTACACCTTC

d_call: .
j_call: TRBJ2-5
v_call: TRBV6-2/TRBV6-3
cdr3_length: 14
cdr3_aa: CASSYSGLGRTQYF
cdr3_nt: TGTGCCAGCAGTTACTCGGGTCTGGGACGAACCCAGTACTTC

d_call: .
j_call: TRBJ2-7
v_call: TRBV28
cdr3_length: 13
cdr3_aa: CASSLAEGGEQYF
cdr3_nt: TGTGCCAGCAGTTTAGCCGAGGGGGGCGAGCAGTACTTC

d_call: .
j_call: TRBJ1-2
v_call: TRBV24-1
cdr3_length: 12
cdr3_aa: CATLGLSYGYTF
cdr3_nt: TGTGCCACCTTGGGACTTTCCTATGGCTACACCTTC

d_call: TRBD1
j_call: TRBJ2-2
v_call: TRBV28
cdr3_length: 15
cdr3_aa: CASSPPGTGIGELFF
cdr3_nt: TGTGCCAGCAGCCCACCCGGGACAGGGATCGGGGAGCTGTTTTTT

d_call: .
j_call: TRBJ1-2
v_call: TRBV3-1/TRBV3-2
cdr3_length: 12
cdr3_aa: CASSQTGGGYTF
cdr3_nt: TGTGCCAGCAGCCAAACGGGGGGTGGCTACACCTTC

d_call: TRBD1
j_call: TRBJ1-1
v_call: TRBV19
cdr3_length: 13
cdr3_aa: CATDDRGTTEAFF
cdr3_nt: TGTGCCACCGACGACAGGGGTACGACTGAAGCTTTCTTT

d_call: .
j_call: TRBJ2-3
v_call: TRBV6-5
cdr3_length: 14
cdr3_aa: CASRPGPLLDTQYF
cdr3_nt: TGTGCCAGCAGGCCGGGGCCCCTTCTGGATACGCAGTATTTT